Below, 3 T cell receptor beta chains from the same sample are listed, as sequenced in a study of metastatic and nonmetastatic thyroid tumors. No treatment had been given to any patient before thyroid surgery. Using MiXCR, TCRdb reanalyzed the PCR reads. Of roughly 15,000 clones in the sample, 34% were seen once. Sequencing used tumor tissue. The source is a female donor with papillary thyroid cancer or a benign thyroid nodule (not recorded which). Some clones in this sample may be carry-over from other donors' samples.

This clone is deemed medium-sized. The chain couples TRBV6-4 to TRBJ1-5; no clear D. V gave up 5 bases and J gave up 0 bases, with 14 bases separating them. CDR1 is MRHNA, CDR2 SNTAGT, per germline. The CDR3 extends over 16 amino acids. As DNA, the CDR3 is TGTGCCAGCAGTCTAGAACAGCCGTATAGCAATCAGCCCCAGCATTTT. It is translated as CASSLEQPYSNQPQHF.

The V and J genes are TRBV9 and TRBJ2-2, with D perhaps matching TRBD1 (6 bases). CDR1 SGDLS and CDR2 YYNGEE come from the germline V gene. The CDR3 is 17 amino acids. V lost 0 bases and J lost 6, with 18 bases in between. The CDR3 DNA is TGTGCCAGCAGCGTAGGCGGCGGTACAGGGCGGGCCGGGGAGCTGTTTTTT. The encoded protein is CASSVGGGTGRAGELFF. The complete variable domain, with remaining parts taken from reference TRBV9 and TRBJ2-2, reads DSGVTQTPKHLITATGQRVTLRCSPRSGDLSVYWYQQSLDQGLQFLIQYYNGEERAKGNILERFSAQQFPDLHSELNLSSLELGDSALYFCASSVGGGTGRAGELFFGEGSRLTVL.

This clone was counted only a few times. The chain carries TRBV12-3 or TRBV12-4 and TRBJ1-2, with 12 positions matching TRBD1. The CDR3 spans 15 residues. V shed 3 bases and J 7 bases; nucleotides not matched to a gene: 6. CDR3 sequence: CASSLGTGGVGGYTF. DNA of the CDR3: TGTGCCAGCAGTTTGGGGACAGGGGGCGTTGGTGGCTACACCTTC.